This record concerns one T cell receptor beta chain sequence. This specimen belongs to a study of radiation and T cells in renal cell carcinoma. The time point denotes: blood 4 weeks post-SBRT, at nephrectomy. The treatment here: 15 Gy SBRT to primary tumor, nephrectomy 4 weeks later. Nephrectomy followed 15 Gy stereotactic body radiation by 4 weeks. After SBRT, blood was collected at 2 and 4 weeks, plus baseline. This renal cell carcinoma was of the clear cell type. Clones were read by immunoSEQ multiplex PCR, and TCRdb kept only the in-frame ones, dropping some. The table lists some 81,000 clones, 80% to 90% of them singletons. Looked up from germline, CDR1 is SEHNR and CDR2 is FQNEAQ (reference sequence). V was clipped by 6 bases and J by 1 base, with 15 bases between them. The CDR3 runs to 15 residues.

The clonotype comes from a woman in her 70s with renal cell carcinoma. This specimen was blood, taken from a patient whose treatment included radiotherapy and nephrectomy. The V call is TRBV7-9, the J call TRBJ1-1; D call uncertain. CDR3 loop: CASSSGRSKNTEAFF. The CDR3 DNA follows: TGTGCCAGCAGTTCGGGGAGGTCGAAGAACACTGAAGCTTTCTTT.